This T cell receptor (beta chain) was captured in a study of blood T cell repertoires in COVID-19. Germline CDR1 is LGHDT and CDR2 is YNNKEL (reference sequence). After removal of 5 bases from V and 1 base from J, the junction contained 4 bases not matched to a gene. The CDR3 is made up of 15 amino acids. Assay: immunoSEQ multiplex PCR; the TCRdb copy retains only in-frame clones and omits some. The data show around 200,000 clones, around four fifths seen once. The V and J genes are TRBV3-1 (or the pseudogene TRBV3-2) and TRBJ2-1, with 8 bases identical to TRBD1. The source is a woman aged 50 to 60 with acute or convalescent COVID-19. Sequences were obtained from peripheral blood. Here the CDR3 reads CASSARTGSYNEQFF. The CDR3 DNA reads as TGTGCCAGCAGCGCCCGGACAGGGTCCTACAATGAGCAGTTCTTC.